This paragraph covers one TCR beta chain sequence. Its matching antigen is unknown. The sample originates from a study of blood T cells in healthy people across ages. Study observations and caveats: Per million T cells, TCR beta diversity dropped roughly linearly as age increased.

Each sample provided at least 5.5 micrograms of extracted total RNA. V was trimmed by 4 bases and J by 1 base, leaving 8 bases between them. Germline V gene data show CDR1 as SGHRS and CDR2 as YFSETQ. The CDR3 consists of 13 residues. With a J-beta primer mix and a sample-barcoded 5' primer, a second PCR ran 7 to 11 cycles. Each cDNA molecule carried a tag from a template-switch adaptor that contained 12 random nucleotides. TCRdb re-called the 5' RACE reads with MiXCR, one entry per CDR3 protein. The sample has some 1 million distinct CDR3 sequences; more than 40% are singletons. The origin of this receptor is an older woman in good health. The rearrangement joins TRBV5-1 to TRBJ2-5; perhaps TRBD2 as D (5 bases). Sample: blood. CDR3 protein: CASSMTTQETQYF. The CDR3 DNA follows: TGCGCCAGCAGCATGACTACCCAAGAGACCCAGTACTTC.